These 27 T cell receptor beta chains were all obtained from the same sample, sequenced in a study of T cells in Graves' hyperthyroidism and ophthalmopathy. The TCR beta CDR3 regions underwent amplification using RNA transcripts as the source. With the HTBI primer set, the TCR CDR3 went through a first round of RT-PCR. TCRdb re-called the multiplex PCR reads through MiXCR, storing one row per CDR3 protein. The sample records roughly 500,000 distinct CDR3 sequences, 46% being singletons. The sequencing input was peripheral blood or thyroid tissue (not recorded which). Every receptor here comes from an adult woman with Graves' disease, either hyperthyroidism or ophthalmopathy (not recorded which).

This rearrangement joins TRBV10-2 to TRBJ2-7; D is possibly TRBD1 (5 bases). This CDR3 spans 15 amino acids. The V and J ends lost 1 base and 3 bases respectively, with 13 bases between them. The germline V gene encodes CDR1 WSHSY and CDR2 SAAADI. The CDR3 spells CASSELGLASYEQYF. The CDR3, as DNA: TGCGCCAGCAGTGAGTTGGGGCTTGCGAGCTACGAGCAGTACTTC.

V and J are TRBV6-5 and TRBJ2-7; D gene ambiguous. Germline V gives CDR1 MNHEY, CDR2 SVGAGI. With 3 bases removed from V and 2 bases from J, the gap between germline ends came to 11 bases. The CDR3 has 14 residues. The CDR3 DNA is TGTGCCAGCAGTTATGTCGGCAGTGCCTACGAGCAGTACTTC. It yields the protein CASSYVGSAYEQYF.

With respect to this clonotype: A much larger clone sits a single nucleotide away, making a read error possible. V is TRBV7-9 and J is TRBJ1-5, with D uncertain. Germline V gives CDR1 SEHNR, CDR2 FQNEAQ (reference sequence). The CDR3 runs to 15 residues. V dropped 5 bases and J dropped 5 bases, with 16 bases sitting between them. CDR3 in amino acids: CASSPASEPYQPQHF. CDR3 DNA sequence: TGTGCCAGCAGCCCGGCGTCTGAGCCTTATCAGCCCCAGCATTTT. Full variable domain (rest looked up from reference TRBV7-9 and TRBJ1-5): DTGVSQNPRHKITKRGQNVTFRCDPISEHNRLYWYRQTLGQGPEFLTYFQNEAQLEKSRLLSDRFSAERPKGSFSTLEIQRTEQGDSAMYLCASSPASEPYQPQHFGDGTRLSIL.

In its sample, this clonotype was seen a few times. The J gene is TRBJ1-5, the V gene TRBV12-3 or TRBV12-4; a weak D match, TRBD1 (6 bases). The CDR3 has 15 residues. V lost 5 bases and J lost 2, with 13 bases in between. The chain's CDR3 is CASSQGGVGNQPQHF. The DNA for the CDR3 is TGTGCCAGCAGTCAAGGGGGGGTTGGCAATCAGCCCCAGCATTTT.

This clonotype was counted a few times. The chain links TRBV7-6 to TRBJ2-5; no reliable D call. Germline V gene data show CDR1 as SGHVS and CDR2 as FNYEAQ. This CDR3 region has 12 residues. Between the trimmed V and J ends, which lost 3 bases and 5 bases, there was a span of 7 bases. The CDR3 protein is CASSLTWETQYF. CDR3 in DNA: TGTGCCAGCAGCTTGACGTGGGAGACCCAGTACTTC.

The chain links TRBV2 to TRBJ2-6; weak D call: TRBD1 (5 bases). Germline CDR1 is SNHLY and CDR2 is FYNNEI. The CDR3 runs to 16 residues. V was clipped by 5 bases and J by 0 bases, with 11 bases between them. CDR3 sequence: CASSSRVLSGANVLTF. CDR3 nucleotide sequence: TGTGCCAGCAGTTCCAGGGTTCTCTCTGGGGCCAACGTCCTGACTTTC. Drawing the rest from reference TRBV2 and TRBJ2-6, the complete variable domain is EPEVTQTPSHQVTQMGQEVILRCVPISNHLYFYWYRQILGQKVEFLVSFYNNEISEKSEIFDDQFSVERPDGSNFTLKIRSTKLEDSAMYFCASSSRVLSGANVLTFGAGSRLTVL.

This chain connects TRBV7-9 to TRBJ1-6; D gene ambiguous. Trimming removed 4 bases from V and 7 bases from J, with 11 bases in between. Germline V gene data show CDR1 as SEHNR and CDR2 as FQNEAQ (reference sequence). The CDR3 length is 14 residues. DNA for the CDR3: TGTGCCAGCAGCTCCGGTGTTGGAAATTCACCCCTCCACTTT. This encodes CASSSGVGNSPLHF. The whole variable domain, filled in from reference TRBV7-9 and TRBJ1-6, reads DTGVSQNPRHKITKRGQNVTFRCDPISEHNRLYWYRQTLGQGPEFLTYFQNEAQLEKSRLLSDRFSAERPKGSFSTLEIQRTEQGDSAMYLCASSSGVGNSPLHFGNGTRLTVT.

This sequence joins TRBV10-2 and TRBJ1-1, with TRBD1 matching 7 bases. The CDR3 consists of 16 residues. The V and J ends lost 2 bases and 3 bases, in that order; junction bases with no gene match: 9. The V gene's germline CDR1 is WSHSY and CDR2 SAAADI. CDR3 in amino acids: CASSENRRGPDTEAFF. The CDR3 region has the DNA TGCGCCAGCAGTGAGAATAGAAGGGGGCCAGACACTGAAGCTTTCTTT.

The sample holds many counts of this clonotype. The chain recombines TRBV25-1 with TRBJ1-1, with D perhaps matching TRBD1 (6 bases). The CDR3 is 13 residues long. V was trimmed by 7 bases and J by 1 base, leaving 10 bases between them. CDR1 is MGHDK, CDR2 SYGVNS, per germline. CDR3 DNA: TGTGCCAGCACAAAGACAGGGAACACTGAAGCTTTCTTT. This codes for CASTKTGNTEAFF.

Note on this clonotype: This clone may be a read error of a much larger clone one base away. V is TRBV7-9 and J is TRBJ2-7; TRBD1 agrees at 7 bases. With V trimmed by 4 bases and J by 2 bases, 8 bases remained unmatched. The CDR3 is 15 residues long. Germline CDR1 and CDR2: SEHNR and FQNEAQ (reference sequence). The CDR3: CASSSDEGATYEQYF. In DNA form, the CDR3 reads TGTGCCAGCAGCTCGGACGAGGGGGCAACCTACGAGCAGTACTTC. Full variable domain (rest looked up from reference TRBV7-9 and TRBJ2-7): DTGVSQNPRHKITKRGQNVTFRCDPISEHNRLYWYRQTLGQGPEFLTYFQNEAQLEKSRLLSDRFSAERPKGSFSTLEIQRTEQGDSAMYLCASSSDEGATYEQYFGPGTRLTVT.

This clonotype appeared many times. V is TRBV29-1 and J is TRBJ1-1, with D possibly TRBD1 on 6 matching bases. Germline V gene lookup returns CDR1 SQVTM and CDR2 ANQGSEA. V lost 6 bases to trimming and J lost 1 base, with 15 bases between them. This CDR3 has 14 residues. Written as DNA, the CDR3 is TGCAGCGTCCGAGGGGGGGGCGAGAACACTGAAGCTTTCTTT. Its protein is CSVRGGGENTEAFF. The full variable domain, completed using reference TRBV29-1 and TRBJ1-1, is SAVISQKPSRDICQRGTSLTIQCQVDSQVTMMFWYRQQPGQSLTLIATANQGSEATYESGFVIDKFPISRPNLTFSTLTVSNMSPEDSSIYLCSVRGGGENTEAFFGQGTRLTVV.

V is TRBV7-9 and J is TRBJ2-5; 13 nucleotides line up with TRBD2. The CDR3 contains 19 residues. The germline gives CDR1 SEHNR, CDR2 FQNEAQ (reference sequence). V trimming: 7 bases; J trimming: 3 bases; junction bases outside the gene matches: 17. The CDR3 reads CASIANDSRLAGGEETQYF. In DNA, the CDR3 is TGTGCCAGCATAGCCAACGACTCCCGACTAGCGGGAGGTGAAGAGACCCAGTACTTC.

This clonotype was counted many times. The chain is built from TRBV7-2 and TRBJ1-4; 7 nucleotides match TRBD1. This CDR3 has 14 amino acids. Germline V gives CDR1 SGHTA, CDR2 FQGNSA. With V trimmed by 7 bases and J by 5 bases, 7 bases remained unmatched. CDR3 region: CASNQPGGNEKLFF. The CDR3, as DNA: TGTGCCAGCAATCAGCCAGGGGGGAATGAAAAACTGTTTTTT.

In this sample, this clonotype turned up a few times. The chain links TRBV7-9 to TRBJ2-5, with 8 bases lining up with TRBD2. J lost 4 bases, V lost 5 bases, and 9 bases had no gene match. Germline CDR1 and CDR2: SEHNR and FQNEAQ (reference sequence). The CDR3 contains 15 residues. In DNA, the CDR3 is TGTGCCAGCAGCCCCGTAGCGGGGCGGGTAGAGACCCAGTACTTC. Protein: CASSPVAGRVETQYF.

The chain recombines TRBV4-3 with TRBJ2-7; D gene uncertain. V gave up 0 bases and J gave up 3 bases, with 6 bases separating them. The CDR3 loop spans 13 amino acids. Per germline, CDR1 LGHNA and CDR2 YSLEER. The CDR3 loop reads CASSQDLRYEQYF. CDR3 coding DNA: TGCGCCAGCAGCCAAGATCTCCGCTACGAGCAGTACTTC.

A remark on this clonotype: A read error may be the cause here, since a much bigger clone is one base away. This rearrangement joins TRBV10-3 to TRBJ2-3; D unresolved. V was pared by 4 bases and J by 1 base, with 12 bases between. In germline, CDR1 is ENHRY, CDR2 SYGVKD. The CDR3 totals 15 residues. The CDR3 loop is CAISGDTSRTDTQYF. The CDR3 nucleotides are TGTGCCATCAGTGGCGACACTTCCCGCACAGATACGCAGTATTTT.

The rearrangement links TRBV2 to TRBJ1-5; D is perhaps TRBD1 (5 bases). The CDR3 loop spans 12 amino acids. Germline assignment: CDR1 SNHLY and CDR2 FYNNEI. V was pared by 10 bases and J by 11 bases, with 18 bases between. The CDR3 region is CATQGDQETQHF. Written as DNA, the CDR3 is TGTGCCACTCAGGGAGACCAAGAGACCCAGCATTTT.

This clonotype showed up many times. The rearrangement links TRBV7-2 to TRBJ2-5; D may match TRBD1 or TRBD2 (5 bases each). Germline assignment: CDR1 SGHTA and CDR2 FQGNSA. V lost 3 bases and J 7 bases, leaving 12 bases between the germline ends. The CDR3 length is 13 residues. The CDR3 nucleotides read TGTGCCAGCAGCTTGGGGGTAGCCGGGACCCAGTACTTC. Translating gives CASSLGVAGTQYF.

This clonotype was recorded a few times. This chain joins TRBV7-9 and TRBJ1-6; D is possibly TRBD1 (5 bases). The V end lost 3 bases, the J end lost 10 bases, and 16 bases lay between the germline ends. Germline lookup yields CDR1 SEHNR and CDR2 FQNEAQ (reference sequence). CDR3 size: 15 residues. The CDR3 nucleotides are TGTGCCAGCAGCTTGGATTCTCAGGGAGACTCACCCCTCCACTTT. This gives the protein CASSLDSQGDSPLHF.

This clonotype was detected once. DNA of the CDR3: TGTGCCAGCAGCGAAACTAGCGGGGGCGCCCGGGACGAGCAGTACTTC. Translated, it gives CASSETSGGARDEQYF. The chain couples TRBV7-9 to TRBJ2-7; 11 positions match TRBD2. The CDR3 loop spans 16 amino acids. The J segment lost 5 bases and the V segment lost 5 bases, leaving 11 bases of the junction unmatched. Per germline, CDR1 SEHNR and CDR2 FQNEAQ (reference sequence).

In its sample, this clonotype was seen once. The V call is TRBV29-1, the J call TRBJ1-5, with D possibly TRBD1 on 5 matching bases. CDR3 size: 13 residues. Germline-derived CDR1 and CDR2 are SQVTM and ANQGSEA. V gave up 0 bases and J gave up 6 bases, with 9 bases separating them. This CDR3 is CSVEERGGQPQHF. The CDR3 DNA reads as TGCAGCGTTGAAGAACGGGGGGGTCAGCCCCAGCATTTT. The full variable domain, rest sourced from reference TRBV29-1 and TRBJ1-5, is SAVISQKPSRDICQRGTSLTIQCQVDSQVTMMFWYRQQPGQSLTLIATANQGSEATYESGFVIDKFPISRPNLTFSTLTVSNMSPEDSSIYLCSVEERGGQPQHFGDGTRLSIL.

This clonotype has a count of ten or more. V and J are TRBV2 and TRBJ2-7; 9 nucleotides agree with TRBD2. The V segment lost 1 base and the J segment 2 bases; nucleotides outside the gene matches: 6. The length of the CDR3 is 16 residues. Germline values: CDR1 SNHLY, CDR2 FYNNEI. CDR3 sequence: CASSEESGRTPYEQYF. The DNA of the CDR3 is TGTGCCAGCAGTGAAGAGAGCGGGAGGACCCCCTACGAGCAGTACTTC. The complete variable domain, with remaining parts taken from reference TRBV2 and TRBJ2-7, reads EPEVTQTPSHQVTQMGQEVILRCVPISNHLYFYWYRQILGQKVEFLVSFYNNEISEKSEIFDDQFSVERPDGSNFTLKIRSTKLEDSAMYFCASSEESGRTPYEQYFGPGTRLTVT.

This clonotype was observed once. The chain recombines TRBV2 with TRBJ2-1; 8 positions match TRBD2. Trimming cost V 5 bases and J 7 bases; bases outside gene matches: 10. Germline V gene sequence: CDR1 SNHLY, CDR2 FYNNEI. This CDR3 contains 15 residues. This CDR3 reads CASSFLAGLRNEQFF. In DNA, the CDR3 is TGTGCCAGCAGTTTCCTAGCGGGCCTTAGGAATGAGCAGTTCTTC.

In this sample, this clonotype turned up once. This chain connects TRBV11-2 to TRBJ1-2; D possibly corresponds to TRBD1 (5 bases). Germline V lookup: CDR1 SGHAT, CDR2 FQNNGV. With 5 bases removed from V and 7 bases from J, the gap between germline ends came to 14 bases. The CDR3 spans 13 residues. This CDR3 reads CASSPGQGPGYTF. Here the CDR3 DNA reads TGTGCCAGCAGCCCCGGTCAGGGCCCTGGCTACACCTTC. Complete variable domain (other parts from reference TRBV11-2 and TRBJ1-2): EAGVAQSPRYKIIEKRQSVAFWCNPISGHATLYWYQQILGQGPKLLIQFQNNGVVDDSQLPKDRFSAERLKGVDSTLKIQPAKLEDSAVYLCASSPGQGPGYTFGSGTRLTVV.

The rearrangement uses TRBV19 and TRBJ1-1, with D perhaps TRBD1 (6 bases). This CDR3 is 14 amino acids long. Germline-derived CDR1 and CDR2 are LNHDA and SQIVND (reference sequence). V was shortened by 6 bases and J by 1 base, with 12 bases between the two germline ends. The CDR3, as DNA: TGTGCCAGTAGAAAGGGACACACGAACACTGAAGCTTTCTTT. It codes for CASRKGHTNTEAFF.

V is TRBV25-1 and J is TRBJ1-2, with a tentative D call TRBD1 (5 bases). This CDR3 spans 18 amino acids. Trimming left V 1 base short and J 1 base short, with 19 bases between. Germline assignment: CDR1 MGHDK and CDR2 SYGVNS. CDR3 amino acids: CASSEFRDAAGDNYGYTF. CDR3 DNA: TGTGCCAGCAGTGAATTTAGGGACGCCGCTGGAGATAACTATGGCTACACCTTC.

J is TRBJ2-2 and V is TRBV6-2 or TRBV6-3; tentatively, D is TRBD2 (7 bases). This CDR3 is built from 15 residues. Trimming left V 6 bases short and J 5 bases short, with 16 bases between. Germline loops: CDR1 MNHEY, CDR2 SVGEGT. CDR3 nucleotides: TGTGCCAGCAGATCGGGGGGCCCTGGGACCGGGGAGCTGTTTTTT. Translated, it gives CASRSGGPGTGELFF.